These T cell receptor beta chains were read from a single sample in a study of T-cell memory formation after mild COVID-19. TCRdb ran MiXCR on the 5' RACE reads and lists one entry per CDR3 protein. The table records under 450,000 distinct CDR3 sequences, 20% to 25% of them present only once. Input material: PBMCs or a T cell subset sorted from them (not recorded which). The receptors derive from an adult woman who had mild COVID-19 (a few samples of this study predate the infection). Cell type and time point are not known. Each CDR3 is given with its conserved first and last residue. The D gene is left open where the match is weak. Clone sizes are given selectively: once, few, many, or a class where the clone is expanded.

D,V,length,J,size,DNA,CDR3
.,TRBV7-2,14,TRBJ2-3,few,TGTGCCAGCAGCCAGGGACCGTTCACAGATACGCAGTATTTT,CASSQGPFTDTQYF
.,TRBV7-6,15,TRBJ2-5,few,TGTGCCAGCAGCTTAGCGTTGGGCCCATCAGAGACCCAGTACTTC,CASSLALGPSETQYF
.,TRBV30,13,TRBJ2-7,.,TGTGCCTGGAGTGTGAAGGCGGGACACGAGCAGTACTTC,CAWSVKAGHEQYF
.,TRBV7-3,15,TRBJ2-3,few,TGTGCCAGCAGCTTAAAAGCCAGCCGCACAGATACGCAGTATTTT,CASSLKASRTDTQYF
TRBD1,TRBV28,18,TRBJ2-2,.,TGTGCCAGCACCCCGTCAAGGGGAACAGGGGAAAAGTACGGGGAGCTGTTTTTT,CASTPSRGTGEKYGELFF
TRBD2,TRBV7-9,13,TRBJ2-1,few,TGTGCCAGCCGGCTAGCGGGGGCCCATGAGCAGTTCTTC,CASRLAGAHEQFF
.,TRBV30,15,TRBJ1-3,many,TGTGCCTGGAGTGATGCAGGCAACTCTGGAAACACCATATATTTT,CAWSDAGNSGNTIYF
TRBD1,TRBV9,16,TRBJ2-7,.,TGTGCCAGCAGCGTGGGGCCGGGACAGGGATGGGACGAGCAGTACTTC,CASSVGPGQGWDEQYF
.,TRBV15,15,TRBJ1-4,.,TGTGCCACCAGCAGAGAGGCAGGGAATAATGAAAAACTGTTTTTT,CATSREAGNNEKLFF
TRBD1,TRBV7-6,16,TRBJ2-2,few,TGTGCCAGCAGATTAAGACAGGGGGGGAACACCGGGGAGCTGTTTTTT,CASRLRQGGNTGELFF
.,TRBV12-3/TRBV12-4,14,TRBJ1-1,.,TGTGCCAGCACTATGAGGGGCTCGAACACTGAAGCTTTCTTT,CASTMRGSNTEAFF
TRBD1,TRBV5-1,19,TRBJ2-7,.,TGCGCCAGCAGCTTCCACCAGGGTCCGAGACAGGGTTCTCCCTACGAGCAGTACTTC,CASSFHQGPRQGSPYEQYF
.,TRBV11-3,13,TRBJ2-7,.,TGTGCCAGCAGCCAGGGATGGGACCACGAGCAGTACTTC,CASSQGWDHEQYF
TRBD1,TRBV6-5,15,TRBJ1-5,.,TGTGCCAGCAGGGAAGGACAGGGAAGGAATCAGCCCCAGCATTTT,CASREGQGRNQPQHF
.,TRBV19,13,TRBJ2-5,few,TGTGCCAGTAGGGAAGGGGCCCAAGAGACCCAGTACTTC,CASREGAQETQYF
TRBD2,TRBV12-3/TRBV12-4,15,TRBJ2-2,few,TGTGCCAGCAGGTTAGCGGGAGTGCACACCGGGGAGCTGTTTTTT,CASRLAGVHTGELFF
.,TRBV5-6,14,TRBJ1-3,few,TGTGCCAGCAGCTTGGCTCGCTGGGGAAACACCATATATTTT,CASSLARWGNTIYF
TRBD1,TRBV5-5,16,TRBJ2-2,many,TGTGCCAGCAGCTGGACAGGGGCCATGAACACCGGGGAGCTGTTTTTT,CASSWTGAMNTGELFF
.,TRBV7-8,14,TRBJ1-1,few,TGTGCCAGCAGCTTAGGGTTCGGGAACACTGAAGCTTTCTTT,CASSLGFGNTEAFF
.,TRBV30,13,TRBJ1-1,few,TGTGCCTGGAGTGTGAGGGGAAACACTGAAGCTTTCTTT,CAWSVRGNTEAFF
.,TRBV12-3/TRBV12-4,14,TRBJ1-1,.,TGTGCCAGCGGTCGTTGGGGGCAGAACACTGAAGCTTTCTTT,CASGRWGQNTEAFF
TRBD2,TRBV9,14,TRBJ2-7,.,TGTGCCAGCAGTGTGGGAGCGGGACCCTACGAGCAGTACTTC,CASSVGAGPYEQYF
.,TRBV5-1,16,TRBJ2-6,few,TGCGCCAGCATTCCCTCGCCCCTCTCTGGGGCCAACGTCCTGACTTTC,CASIPSPLSGANVLTF
.,TRBV7-9,15,TRBJ2-7,.,TGTGCCAGCAGCCCCCGGACCCCTTCCCCCTACGAGCAGTACTTC,CASSPRTPSPYEQYF
TRBD2,TRBV5-1,16,TRBJ2-1,.,TGCGCCAGCAGCTTGGTCGGGGGGGAATCCTACAATGAGCAGTTCTTC,CASSLVGGESYNEQFF
TRBD1,TRBV5-5,15,TRBJ1-1,few,TGTGCCAGCAGCTACAGACAGGGGTCAAACACTGAAGCTTTCTTT,CASSYRQGSNTEAFF
.,TRBV12-5,16,TRBJ2-7,.,TGTGCTAGTGGTTTGGTACTGGATAGGGGCGGCTTGGAGCAGTACTTC,CASGLVLDRGGLEQYF
TRBD1,TRBV11-2,16,TRBJ2-7,few,TGTGCCAGCAGCCCCCTGCCAGGGGGCAATCCCTACGAGCAGTACTTC,CASSPLPGGNPYEQYF
.,TRBV9,14,TRBJ2-3,.,TGTGCCAGCAGCGTAGGGGACTTCACAGATACGCAGTATTTT,CASSVGDFTDTQYF
TRBD1,TRBV7-6,15,TRBJ2-3,.,TGTGCCAGCAGCTTGGACAGGGCCCCCACAGATACGCAGTATTTT,CASSLDRAPTDTQYF
.,TRBV4-1,14,TRBJ2-5,few,TGCGCCAGCAGCCCAACGACCAGAGGAGAGACCCAGTACTTC,CASSPTTRGETQYF
.,TRBV10-3,13,TRBJ2-3,.,TGTGCCATCAGTCAAGATCTCACAGATACGCAGTATTTT,CAISQDLTDTQYF
.,TRBV29-1,12,TRBJ1-1,few,TGCAGCGTTGGGCGGGGGAACACTGAAGCTTTCTTT,CSVGRGNTEAFF
.,TRBV7-8,17,TRBJ1-5,.,TGTGCCAGCAGCTCCCTCCCGGGCCCCGGGGGCAATCAGCCCCAGCATTTT,CASSSLPGPGGNQPQHF
TRBD1,TRBV29-1,16,TRBJ2-1,.,TGCAGCGTTGAGGAGACCGGGACAGGGTCCTACAATGAGCAGTTCTTC,CSVEETGTGSYNEQFF
.,TRBV7-8,14,TRBJ1-1,.,TGTGCCAGCAGCTCAGGGATTGGGAACACTGAAGCTTTCTTT,CASSSGIGNTEAFF
.,TRBV20-1,17,TRBJ1-5,.,TGCAGTGCTAGAGCCATAGTCCCGGACAGCCCGTATCAGCCCCAGCATTTT,CSARAIVPDSPYQPQHF
.,TRBV12-3/TRBV12-4,13,TRBJ1-5,.,TGTGCCAGCAGTTTCGGCACAAGACGGCCCCAGCATTTT,CASSFGTRRPQHF
.,TRBV5-1,14,TRBJ1-1,once,TGCGCCAGCAGCTCCCCTCTACTTAACACTGAAGCTTTCTTT,CASSSPLLNTEAFF
.,TRBV2,13,TRBJ2-7,many,TGTGCCAGCCGTTGGGGGAGTTCCTACGAGCAGTACTTC,CASRWGSSYEQYF
TRBD1,TRBV6-7,20,TRBJ2-2,.,TGTGCCAGCAGTTACTCGACGGGACCCTTGATAGGGGGCAGGGGCGGGGAGCTGTTTTTT,CASSYSTGPLIGGRGGELFF
TRBD2,TRBV12-3/TRBV12-4,15,TRBJ2-2,.,TGTGCCAGCAGTTTGGCGGGGGGTCGTGCCGGGGAGCTGTTTTTT,CASSLAGGRAGELFF
TRBD1,TRBV5-4,14,TRBJ1-4,few,TGTGCCAGCAGCTTCGGGGCAGGGGGTGAAAAACTGTTTTTT,CASSFGAGGEKLFF
.,TRBV20-1,12,TRBJ2-4,few,TGCAGTGCCCCCAGGGGCTTAGACATTCAGTACTTC,CSAPRGLDIQYF
TRBD1,TRBV7-2,13,TRBJ1-2,.,TGTGCCAGCAGCTTCGGGACAGGGCGGGGCTACACCTTC,CASSFGTGRGYTF
.,TRBV11-2,18,TRBJ2-3,.,TGTGCCAGCAAGCCTTTGCGGGACCACCGTGGGATCGCAGATACGCAGTATTTT,CASKPLRDHRGIADTQYF
.,TRBV12-3/TRBV12-4,14,TRBJ2-1,few,TGTGCCAGCAGTATGTCGTCCGTCTACAATGAGCAGTTCTTC,CASSMSSVYNEQFF
.,TRBV14,13,TRBJ1-2,.,TGTGCCAGCAGCCAAGTGGTCGGCTATGGCTACACCTTC,CASSQVVGYGYTF
TRBD2,TRBV29-1,13,TRBJ2-7,few,TGCAGCGTTGTGTCTAGCGGGAGCGACGAGCAGTACTTC,CSVVSSGSDEQYF